These 26 T cell receptor beta chains came from one sample sequenced in a study of Ad26.COV2.S vaccination and SARS-CoV-2 variants. Only in-frame clones appear in the TCRdb table, and some are missing; sequencing was by immunoSEQ multiplex PCR. The data contain 350,000 to 550,000 clones, 85% to 90% of them singletons. Treatment specified: roughly 19 received Ad26.COV2.S at low or high dose, single or two shots; several received placebo; per-sample allocation not given. Day 63 after the first vaccine or placebo injection was the time point for sampling. This material consisted of peripheral blood, taken in a trial of Ad26.COV2.S vaccine versus placebo. These receptors all stem from a person aged 18-60 years who received the Ad26.COV2.S COVID-19 vaccine or a placebo.

V gene TRBV9 combines with J gene TRBJ2-7, with 8 bases aligning to TRBD2. Germline V lookup: CDR1 SGDLS, CDR2 YYNGEE. The CDR3 extends over 16 amino acids. The V gene end was trimmed by 0 bases and the J gene end by 4 bases; junction bases not matched to a gene: 9. CDR3 in amino acids: CASSVGLSGGSYEQYF. The CDR3 DNA reads TGTGCCAGCAGCGTAGGGCTCAGCGGGGGTAGTTACGAGCAGTACTTC.

The rearrangement links TRBV7-6 to TRBJ2-2; 7 nucleotides line up with TRBD2. The V and J ends lost 5 bases and 2 bases, in that order; junction bases with no gene match: 8. Germline-derived CDR1 and CDR2 are SGHVS and FNYEAQ. The length of the CDR3 is 16 residues. The CDR3 nucleotides are TGTGCCAGCAGCGGACGGGGGAGGGACAACACCGGGGAGCTGTTTTTT. Protein product: CASSGRGRDNTGELFF.

The chain is built from TRBV12-5 and TRBJ2-5, with 8 bases identical to TRBD1. In germline, CDR1 is LGHNT, CDR2 FRNRAP. V lost 5 bases and J lost 5; bases outside the gene matches: 10. This CDR3 contains 15 residues. The CDR3 sequence is CASGPDRGGGETQYF. In DNA form, the CDR3 reads TGTGCTAGTGGTCCTGACAGGGGCGGAGGGGAGACCCAGTACTTC. Together with reference TRBV12-5 and TRBJ2-5, the CDR3 gives the full variable domain: DARVTQTPRHKVTEMGQEVTMRCQPILGHNTVFWYRQTMMQGLELLAYFRNRAPLDDSGMPKDRFSAEMPDATLATLKIQPSEPRDSAVYFCASGPDRGGGETQYFGPGTRLLVL.

The chain recombines TRBV6-2 or TRBV6-3 with TRBJ1-2; 8 bases align to TRBD1. After removal of 0 bases from V and 6 bases from J, the junction contained 6 bases not matched to a gene. CDR3 length equals 15 residues. Germline CDR1 MNHEY, CDR2 SVGEGT. The CDR3 region has the DNA TGTGCCAGCAGTTACTCGGCAGGGGGCCTCGATGGCTACACCTTC. Translated: CASSYSAGGLDGYTF.

The chain carries TRBV12-5 and TRBJ2-3; D assignment may be TRBD1 or TRBD2 (5 bases each). Germline V gives CDR1 LGHNT, CDR2 FRNRAP. Trimming pared 7 bases from V and 5 bases from J, leaving 13 bases between. CDR3 size: 13 residues. CDR3 sequence: CASAPRGGDTQYF. The DNA for the CDR3 is TGTGCTAGTGCCCCACGGGGCGGAGATACGCAGTATTTT.

The V call is TRBV15, the J call TRBJ1-1; 11 bases agree with TRBD1. J gave up 7 bases and V 0 bases, and 4 bases lay outside the gene matches. This CDR3 has 15 residues. CDR1 and CDR2 (germline): LNHNV, YYDKDF (reference sequence). CDR3 bases: TGTGCCACCAGCAGAGAGGGGACAGGGGGGGATGAAGCTTTCTTT. Translating gives CATSREGTGGDEAFF.

The genes are TRBV24-1 and TRBJ2-1, with 12 bases aligning to TRBD2. Germline CDR1 KGHDR, CDR2 SFDVKD. This CDR3 region has 18 residues. The trim removed 5 bases at V and 0 bases at J, leaving 7 bases unmatched. Written as DNA, the CDR3 is TGTGCCACCAGTGGGGGGACTAGCGGGTTTCACTCCTACAATGAGCAGTTCTTC. It encodes CATSGGTSGFHSYNEQFF.

The chain couples TRBV24-1 to TRBJ2-5; 7 bases are a match to TRBD2. V shed 1 base and J 5 bases; nucleotides not matched to a gene: 0. CDR1 and CDR2 (germline): KGHDR, SFDVKD. The CDR3 is 13 amino acids. The CDR3 sequence: CATSDFGRETQYF. CDR3 nucleotides: TGTGCCACCAGTGATTTCGGGAGGGAGACCCAGTACTTC.

The chain has TRBV5-5 and TRBJ2-2; 10 nucleotides match TRBD2. V was clipped by 4 bases and J by 9 bases; unmatched bases: 12. The germline V gene has CDR1 SGHKS and CDR2 YYEKEE (reference sequence). This CDR3 has 16 residues. CDR3 loop: CASSLGVAGGARELFF. CDR3 coding DNA: TGTGCCAGCAGCCTGGGCGTAGCGGGGGGCGCCCGGGAGCTGTTTTTT.

J is TRBJ1-2 and V is TRBV5-1; D is perhaps TRBD1 (5 bases). Trimming took off 0 bases at V and 4 bases at J, with 13 bases between the two ends. The CDR3 sequence is 15 residues long. Germline assignment: CDR1 SGHRS and CDR2 YFSETQ. Here the CDR3 DNA reads TGCGCCAGCAGCTTGGGTTTAGGGGAAAGCTATGGCTACACCTTC. Encoded protein: CASSLGLGESYGYTF.

This chain uses TRBV24-1 with TRBJ2-5; 7 bases match TRBD1. The germline gives CDR1 KGHDR, CDR2 SFDVKD. This CDR3 contains 15 residues. Trimming cost V 4 bases and J 5 bases; bases outside gene matches: 9. The CDR3 DNA reads TGTGCCACCAGTGACCCCGGGACAGCGGCGGAGACCCAGTACTTC. Its protein is CATSDPGTAAETQYF.

This sequence joins TRBV2 and TRBJ1-5, with 7 bases matching TRBD1. This CDR3 contains 14 residues. V lost 8 bases and J lost 7; bases outside the gene matches: 11. The germline gives CDR1 SNHLY, CDR2 FYNNEI. This CDR3 reads CASARTGGVQPQHF. The CDR3 bases are TGTGCCAGCGCCCGGACAGGAGGAGTACAGCCCCAGCATTTT.

This chain uses TRBV29-1 with TRBJ2-7, with D unclear. The CDR3 has 13 residues. From germline, CDR1 is SQVTM and CDR2 ANQGSEA. The V and J ends lost 5 bases and 7 bases respectively, with 18 bases between them. Here the CDR3 reads CSVRADIYDEQYF. CDR3 sequence (DNA): TGCAGCGTTCGGGCCGACATCTACGATGAGCAGTACTTC.

The chain carries TRBV9 and TRBJ2-1; 14 bases are a match to TRBD2. The CDR3 sequence is 19 residues long. CDR1 and CDR2 from the germline V gene are SGDLS and YYNGEE. The V segment lost 4 bases and the J segment 0 bases; nucleotides outside the gene matches: 9. The CDR3 sequence: CASSKGLAGGLGSYNEQFF. As DNA, the CDR3 is TGTGCCAGCAGCAAAGGACTAGCGGGAGGTTTAGGCTCCTACAATGAGCAGTTCTTC.

To note about this clone: Other DNA sequences in this specimen translate into the identical CDR3. This rearrangement joins TRBV9 to TRBJ1-1; no clear D. V lost 0 bases, J lost 1 base, and 7 bases lay in between. This CDR3 region has 14 residues. The germline V gene has CDR1 SGDLS and CDR2 YYNGEE. CDR3 nucleotides: TGTGCCAGCAGCGTAGATGGAGAGAACACTGAAGCTTTCTTT. Amino acids: CASSVDGENTEAFF. Filled out from reference TRBV9 and TRBJ1-1, the complete variable domain reads DSGVTQTPKHLITATGQRVTLRCSPRSGDLSVYWYQQSLDQGLQFLIQYYNGEERAKGNILERFSAQQFPDLHSELNLSSLELGDSALYFCASSVDGENTEAFFGQGTRLTVV.

The CDR3 nucleotides are TGTGCCAGCAGCGTAGGGACGGAGAACACCGGGGAGCTGTTTTTT. This encodes CASSVGTENTGELFF. The chain uses TRBV9 and TRBJ2-2; no reliable D call. Germline V gene lookup returns CDR1 SGDLS and CDR2 YYNGEE. This CDR3 spans 15 amino acids. Trimming cost V 0 bases and J 1 base, with 7 bases left between them.

The rearrangement joins TRBV14 to TRBJ2-1; a weak D match, TRBD2 (7 bases). Germline assignment: CDR1 SGHDN and CDR2 FVKESK. This CDR3 has 15 amino acids. V was clipped by 2 bases and J by 6 bases, with 14 bases between them. CDR3: CASSQIGGAPNEQFF. The CDR3 bases are TGTGCCAGCAGCCAAATTGGGGGGGCCCCCAATGAGCAGTTCTTC.

J is TRBJ2-3 and V is TRBV5-1, with 8 bases aligning to TRBD2. Germline-derived CDR1 and CDR2 are SGHRS and YFSETQ. Germline trimming cut 0 bases from V and 1 base from J; bases unmatched to any gene: 4. CDR3 size: 16 residues. CDR3 in amino acids: CASSLVGTRGTDTQYF. CDR3 sequence (DNA): TGCGCCAGCAGCTTGGTGGGGACTAGGGGCACAGATACGCAGTATTTT. Together with reference TRBV5-1 and TRBJ2-3, the CDR3 gives the full variable domain: KAGVTQTPRYLIKTRGQQVTLSCSPISGHRSVSWYQQTPGQGLQFLFEYFSETQRNKGNFPGRFSGRQFSNSRSEMNVSTLELGDSALYLCASSLVGTRGTDTQYFGPGTRLTVL.

The V call is TRBV10-3, the J call TRBJ1-1; D uncertain. V was pared by 4 bases and J by 0 bases, with 6 bases between. CDR1 is ENHRY, CDR2 SYGVKD, per germline. The CDR3 has 13 amino acids. The DNA for the CDR3 is TGTGCCATCAGTGTGGCGGTGAACACTGAAGCTTTCTTT. As protein: CAISVAVNTEAFF.

The rearrangement uses TRBV4-2 and TRBJ2-1; D perhaps matches TRBD2 (5 bases). The CDR3 is made up of 13 amino acids. Germline V lookup: CDR1 LGHNA, CDR2 YNFKEQ. The V gene lost 2 bases and the J gene lost 9 bases, with 11 bases spanning the gap. CDR3 sequence reads: CASSQIRLTEQFF. CDR3 bases: TGTGCCAGCAGCCAAATTAGACTAACTGAGCAGTTCTTC.

The DNA for the CDR3 is TGTGCCAGCGCACCGGGCACCGGCTCTGGAAACACCATATATTTT. Amino acids: CASAPGTGSGNTIYF. The rearrangement uses TRBV3-1 (or the pseudogene TRBV3-2) and TRBJ1-3, with D hard to call. V was clipped by 8 bases and J by 0 bases, with 14 bases between them. The V gene's germline CDR1 is LGHDT and CDR2 YNNKEL (reference sequence). This CDR3 contains 15 residues.

The chain links TRBV30 to TRBJ1-3; the match to TRBD1 covers 8 bases. CDR1 and CDR2 from the germline V gene are GTSNPN and SVGIG (reference sequence). This CDR3 spans 16 amino acids. Trimming at V came to 1 base and at J to 2 bases, leaving 7 bases not matched to a gene. CDR3 coding DNA: TGTGCCTGGAGTGCCGACAGGACAGGGACTGGAAACACCATATATTTT. Its protein is CAWSADRTGTGNTIYF. The entire variable domain, with the rest obtained from reference TRBV30 and TRBJ1-3, is as follows: SQTIHQWPATLVQPVGSPLSLECTVEGTSNPNLYWYRQAAGRGLQLLFYSVGIGQISSEVPQNLSASRPQDRQFILSSKKLLLSDSGFYLCAWSADRTGTGNTIYFGEGSWLTVV.

This clone appeared a few times. The genes are TRBV15 and TRBJ1-1; D not certain. This CDR3 is built from 13 residues. Germline CDR1 and CDR2: LNHNV and YYDKDF (reference sequence). V shed 3 bases and J shed 1 base, with 6 bases lying between them. CDR3 DNA: TGTGCCACCAGCAGGGATACGAACACTGAAGCTTTCTTT. As protein: CATSRDTNTEAFF.

The chain joins TRBV3-1 (or the pseudogene TRBV3-2) to TRBJ2-7; 9 nucleotides match TRBD2. The V gene end was trimmed by 0 bases and the J gene end by 3 bases; junction bases not matched to a gene: 3. This CDR3 has 15 amino acids. Germline-derived CDR1 and CDR2 are LGHDT and YNNKEL (reference sequence). For the CDR3, the DNA is TGTGCCAGCAGCCAAGATCCAGCGGGGGGCTACGAGCAGTACTTC. Amino acid sequence: CASSQDPAGGYEQYF.

This sequence joins TRBV11-3 and TRBJ2-7; D gene unclear. CDR1 SGHNT and CDR2 YENEEA come from the germline V gene. The CDR3 loop spans 16 amino acids. Trimming cost V 6 bases and J 6 bases, with 24 bases left between them. The CDR3 sequence: CASSQDDSPAVGEQYV. CDR3 nucleotide sequence: TGTGCCAGCAGTCAGGACGACTCCCCGGCGGTGGGCGAGCAGTACGTC.

This clone is a singleton in its sample. The chain recombines TRBV13 with TRBJ2-7; no firm D call. This CDR3 is built from 11 residues. CDR1 PRHDT and CDR2 FYEKMQ come from the germline V gene (reference sequence). V was shortened by 0 bases and J by 11 bases, with 8 bases between the two germline ends. DNA of the CDR3: TGTGCCAGCAGCTTAGGTCCAGACGAGTACTTC. Translation: CASSLGPDEYF.